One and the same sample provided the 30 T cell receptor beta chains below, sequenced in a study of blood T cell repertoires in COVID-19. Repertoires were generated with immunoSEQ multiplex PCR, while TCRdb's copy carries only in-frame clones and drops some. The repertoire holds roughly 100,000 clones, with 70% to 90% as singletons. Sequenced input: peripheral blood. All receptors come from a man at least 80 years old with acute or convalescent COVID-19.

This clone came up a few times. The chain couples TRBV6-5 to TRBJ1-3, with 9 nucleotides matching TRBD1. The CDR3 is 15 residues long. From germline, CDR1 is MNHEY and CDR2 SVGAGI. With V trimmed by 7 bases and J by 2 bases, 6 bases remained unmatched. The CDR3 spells CASNQGTGTGNTIYF. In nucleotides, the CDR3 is TGTGCCAGCAACCAGGGGACAGGGACTGGAAACACCATATATTTT.

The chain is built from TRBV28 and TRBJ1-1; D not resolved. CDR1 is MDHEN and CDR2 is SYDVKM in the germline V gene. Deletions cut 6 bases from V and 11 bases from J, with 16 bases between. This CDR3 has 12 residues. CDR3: CASSRTVREAFF. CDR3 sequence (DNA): TGTGCCAGCAGCCGGACCGTTAGGGAGGCTTTCTTT.

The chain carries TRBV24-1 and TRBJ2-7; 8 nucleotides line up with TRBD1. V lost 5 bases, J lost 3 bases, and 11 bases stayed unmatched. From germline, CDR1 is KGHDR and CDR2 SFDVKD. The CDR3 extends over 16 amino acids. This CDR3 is CATSGPRDRSFYEQYF. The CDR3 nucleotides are TGTGCCACCAGTGGTCCCCGGGACAGGAGTTTCTACGAGCAGTACTTC.

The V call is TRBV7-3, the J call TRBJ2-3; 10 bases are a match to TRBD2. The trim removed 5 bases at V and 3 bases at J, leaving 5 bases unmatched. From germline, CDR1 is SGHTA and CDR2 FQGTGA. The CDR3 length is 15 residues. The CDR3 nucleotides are TGTGCCAGCAGCCGGGGGACTAGCGCTACAGATACGCAGTATTTT. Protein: CASSRGTSATDTQYF.

The CDR3 reads CASSPARVQTNEQFF. Written as DNA, the CDR3 is TGTGCCAGCTCACCGGCACGGGTCCAAACAAATGAGCAGTTCTTC. V and J are TRBV18 and TRBJ2-1; D gene unclear. V lost 3 bases and J 7 bases, leaving 16 bases between the germline ends. This CDR3 spans 15 amino acids. The V gene's germline CDR1 is KGHSH and CDR2 LQKENI.

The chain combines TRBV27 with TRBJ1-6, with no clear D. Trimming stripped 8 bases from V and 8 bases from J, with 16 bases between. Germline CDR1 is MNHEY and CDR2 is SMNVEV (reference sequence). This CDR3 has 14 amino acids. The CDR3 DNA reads TGTGCCAGCCAAATGCCCGGGTTAGATTCACCCCTCCACTTT. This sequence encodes CASQMPGLDSPLHF.

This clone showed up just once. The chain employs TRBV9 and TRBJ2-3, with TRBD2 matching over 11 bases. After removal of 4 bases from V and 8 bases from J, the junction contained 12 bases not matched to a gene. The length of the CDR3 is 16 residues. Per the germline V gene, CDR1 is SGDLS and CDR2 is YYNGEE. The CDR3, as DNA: TGTGCCAGCAGCCCCCGATTACTAGCGGGAGAAGGTACGCAGTATTTT. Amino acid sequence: CASSPRLLAGEGTQYF.

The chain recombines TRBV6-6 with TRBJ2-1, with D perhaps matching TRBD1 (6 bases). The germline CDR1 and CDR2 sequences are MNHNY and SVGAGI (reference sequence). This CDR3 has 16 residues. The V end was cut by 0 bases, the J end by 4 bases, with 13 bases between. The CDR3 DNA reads TGTGCCAGCAGTTACTCTACAGGGAGCTATTACAATGAGCAGTTCTTC. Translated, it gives CASSYSTGSYYNEQFF.

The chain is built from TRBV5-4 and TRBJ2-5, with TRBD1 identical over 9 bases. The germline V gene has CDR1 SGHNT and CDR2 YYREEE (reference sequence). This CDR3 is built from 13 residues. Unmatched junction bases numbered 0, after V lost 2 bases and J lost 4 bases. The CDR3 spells CASSLQGAETQYF. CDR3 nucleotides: TGTGCCAGCAGCTTACAGGGGGCAGAGACCCAGTACTTC. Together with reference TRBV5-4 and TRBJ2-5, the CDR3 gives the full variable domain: ETGVTQSPTHLIKTRGQQVTLRCSSQSGHNTVSWYQQALGQGPQFIFQYYREEENGRGNFPPRFSGLQFPNYSSELNVNALELDDSALYLCASSLQGAETQYFGPGTRLLVL.

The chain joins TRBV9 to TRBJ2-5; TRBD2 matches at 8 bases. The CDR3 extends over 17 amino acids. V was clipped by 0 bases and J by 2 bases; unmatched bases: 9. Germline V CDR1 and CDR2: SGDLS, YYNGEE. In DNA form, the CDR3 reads TGTGCCAGCAGCGTAGGAGCGGGGGAGGCAGGGCAAGAGACCCAGTACTTC. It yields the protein CASSVGAGEAGQETQYF.

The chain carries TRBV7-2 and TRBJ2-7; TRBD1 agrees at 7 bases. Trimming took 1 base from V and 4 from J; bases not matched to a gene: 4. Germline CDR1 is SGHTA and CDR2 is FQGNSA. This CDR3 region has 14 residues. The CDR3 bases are TGTGCCAGCAGCTTAGGGCAGGGGGTATACGAGCAGTACTTC. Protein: CASSLGQGVYEQYF.

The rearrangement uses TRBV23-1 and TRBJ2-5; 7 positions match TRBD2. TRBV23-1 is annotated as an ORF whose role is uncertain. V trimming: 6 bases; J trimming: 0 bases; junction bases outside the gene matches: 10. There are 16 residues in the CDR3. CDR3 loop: CASSREEFLHQETQYF. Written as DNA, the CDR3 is TGCGCCAGCAGCCGGGAGGAGTTCCTCCACCAAGAGACCCAGTACTTC.

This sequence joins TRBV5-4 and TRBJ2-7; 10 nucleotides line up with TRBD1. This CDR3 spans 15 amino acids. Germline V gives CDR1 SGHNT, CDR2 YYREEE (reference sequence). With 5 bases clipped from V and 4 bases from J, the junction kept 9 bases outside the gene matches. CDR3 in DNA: TGTGCCAGCAGTCCCCGGACAGGGGGAACGTACGAGCAGTACTTC. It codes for CASSPRTGGTYEQYF.

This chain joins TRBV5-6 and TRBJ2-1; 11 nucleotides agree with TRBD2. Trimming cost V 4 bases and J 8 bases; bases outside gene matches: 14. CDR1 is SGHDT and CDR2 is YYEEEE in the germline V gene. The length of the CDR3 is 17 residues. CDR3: CASSLGVAGGWVYEQFF. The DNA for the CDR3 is TGTGCCAGCAGCCTTGGAGTAGCGGGAGGGTGGGTTTATGAGCAGTTCTTC.

The chain's CDR3 is CASSLANRGRGETQYF. The CDR3 DNA follows: TGCGCCAGCAGCTTGGCTAACAGGGGGAGAGGAGAGACCCAGTACTTC. The chain combines TRBV5-1 with TRBJ2-5; 8 nucleotides align to TRBD1. Per the germline V gene, CDR1 is SGHRS and CDR2 is YFSETQ. The CDR3 length is 16 residues. The V gene end was trimmed by 0 bases and the J gene end by 4 bases; junction bases not matched to a gene: 8. Together with reference TRBV5-1 and TRBJ2-5, the CDR3 gives the full variable domain: KAGVTQTPRYLIKTRGQQVTLSCSPISGHRSVSWYQQTPGQGLQFLFEYFSETQRNKGNFPGRFSGRQFSNSRSEMNVSTLELGDSALYLCASSLANRGRGETQYFGPGTRLLVL.

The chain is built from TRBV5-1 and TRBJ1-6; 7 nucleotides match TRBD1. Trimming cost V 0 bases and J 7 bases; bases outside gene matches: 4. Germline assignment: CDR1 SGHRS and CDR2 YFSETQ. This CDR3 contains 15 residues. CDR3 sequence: CASSLGQGGNSPLHF. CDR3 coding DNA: TGCGCCAGCAGCTTGGGACAGGGTGGCAATTCACCCCTCCACTTT.

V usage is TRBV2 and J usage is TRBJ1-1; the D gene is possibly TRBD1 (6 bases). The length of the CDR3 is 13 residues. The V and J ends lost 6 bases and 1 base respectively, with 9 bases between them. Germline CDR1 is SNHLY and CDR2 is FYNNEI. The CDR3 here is CASRGQSNTEAFF. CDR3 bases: TGTGCCAGCAGAGGACAGTCGAACACTGAAGCTTTCTTT. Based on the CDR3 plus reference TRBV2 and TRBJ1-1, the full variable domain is EPEVTQTPSHQVTQMGQEVILRCVPISNHLYFYWYRQILGQKVEFLVSFYNNEISEKSEIFDDQFSVERPDGSNFTLKIRSTKLEDSAMYFCASRGQSNTEAFFGQGTRLTVV.

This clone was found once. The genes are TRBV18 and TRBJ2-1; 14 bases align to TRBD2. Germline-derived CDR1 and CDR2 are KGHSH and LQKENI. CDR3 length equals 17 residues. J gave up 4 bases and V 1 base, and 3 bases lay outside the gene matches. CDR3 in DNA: TGTGCCAGCTCACCACGCAGACTAGCGGGAGGGTACAATGAGCAGTTCTTC. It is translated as CASSPRRLAGGYNEQFF.

The CDR3 DNA follows: TGTGCCATCAGTGACCCGGGGGGGCCAAGGGGCGAGCAGTACTTC. This gives the protein CAISDPGGPRGEQYF. This chain connects TRBV10-3 to TRBJ2-7, with TRBD2 matching 8 bases. CDR1 and CDR2 from the germline V gene are ENHRY and SYGVKD. There are 15 residues in the CDR3. After removal of 3 bases from V and 6 bases from J, the junction contained 10 bases not matched to a gene.

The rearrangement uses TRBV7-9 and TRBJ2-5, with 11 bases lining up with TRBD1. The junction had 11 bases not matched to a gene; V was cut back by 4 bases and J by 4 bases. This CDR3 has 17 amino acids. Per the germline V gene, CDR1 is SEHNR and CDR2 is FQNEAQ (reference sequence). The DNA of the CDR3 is TGTGCCAGCAGCTCACCACTTGGACAGGGGGCGGGAGAGACCCAGTACTTC. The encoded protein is CASSSPLGQGAGETQYF. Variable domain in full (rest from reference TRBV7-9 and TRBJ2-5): DTGVSQNPRHKITKRGQNVTFRCDPISEHNRLYWYRQTLGQGPEFLTYFQNEAQLEKSRLLSDRFSAERPKGSFSTLEIQRTEQGDSAMYLCASSSPLGQGAGETQYFGPGTRLLVL.

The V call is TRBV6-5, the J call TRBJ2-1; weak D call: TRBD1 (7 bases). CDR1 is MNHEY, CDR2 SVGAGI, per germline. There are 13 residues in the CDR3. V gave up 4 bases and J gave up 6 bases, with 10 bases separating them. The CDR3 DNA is TGTGCCAGCAGTTCTCAGGGGGGCAATGAGCAGTTCTTC. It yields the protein CASSSQGGNEQFF.

The CDR3 nucleotides read TGTGCCAGCAAGACTCAGGGGGCGCGGACTGAAGCTTTCTTT. Translating gives CASKTQGARTEAFF. The V gene is TRBV30, the J gene TRBJ1-1; TRBD1 agrees at 8 bases. The CDR3 extends over 14 amino acids. Looked up from germline, CDR1 is GTSNPN and CDR2 is SVGIG (reference sequence). With V trimmed by 8 bases and J by 5 bases, 13 bases remained unmatched.

The CDR3 DNA reads as TGTGCCAGCAGCGCCTCGACAGGGCTCGGTGGCTACACCTTC. Its protein product is CASSASTGLGGYTF. The J gene is TRBJ1-2, the V gene TRBV9; TRBD1 matches at 7 bases. Germline lookup yields CDR1 SGDLS and CDR2 YYNGEE. The CDR3 contains 14 residues. The V segment lost 3 bases and the J segment 7 bases; nucleotides outside the gene matches: 9.

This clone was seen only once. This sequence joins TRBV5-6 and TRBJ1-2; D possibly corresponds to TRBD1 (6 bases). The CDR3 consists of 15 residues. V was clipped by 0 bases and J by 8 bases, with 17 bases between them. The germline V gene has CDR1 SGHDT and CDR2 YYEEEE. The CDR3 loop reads CASSLGQATPWGYTF. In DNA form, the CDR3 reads TGTGCCAGCAGCTTGGGACAGGCCACCCCTTGGGGCTACACCTTC. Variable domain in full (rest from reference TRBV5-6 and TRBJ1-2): DAGVTQSPTHLIKTRGQQVTLRCSPKSGHDTVSWYQQALGQGPQFIFQYYEEEERQRGNFPDRFSGHQFPNYSSELNVNALLLGDSALYLCASSLGQATPWGYTFGSGTRLTVV.

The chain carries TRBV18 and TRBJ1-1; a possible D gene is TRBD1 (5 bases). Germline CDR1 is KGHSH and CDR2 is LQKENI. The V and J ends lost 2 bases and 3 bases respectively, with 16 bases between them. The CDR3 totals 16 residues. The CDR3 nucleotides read TGTGCCAGCTCACCAATTTGGACCGGGGGGGACACTGAAGCTTTCTTT. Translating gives CASSPIWTGGDTEAFF.

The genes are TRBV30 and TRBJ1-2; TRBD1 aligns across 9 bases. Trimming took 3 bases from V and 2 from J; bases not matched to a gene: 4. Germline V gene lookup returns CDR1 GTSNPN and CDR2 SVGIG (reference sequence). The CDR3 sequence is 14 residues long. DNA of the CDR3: TGTGCCTGGAGCCTGGACAGGGGCAACTATGGCTACACCTTC. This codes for CAWSLDRGNYGYTF.

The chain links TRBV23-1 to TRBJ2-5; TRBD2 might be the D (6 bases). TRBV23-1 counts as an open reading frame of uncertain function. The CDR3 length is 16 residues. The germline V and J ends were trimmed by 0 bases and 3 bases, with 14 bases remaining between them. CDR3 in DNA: TGCGCCAGCAGTCAATCGTGCGGGACTGGGGAAGAGACCCAGTACTTC. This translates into CASSQSCGTGEETQYF.

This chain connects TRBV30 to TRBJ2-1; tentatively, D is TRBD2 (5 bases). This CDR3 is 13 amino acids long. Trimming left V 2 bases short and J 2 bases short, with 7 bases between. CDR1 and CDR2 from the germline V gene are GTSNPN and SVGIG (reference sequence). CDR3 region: CAWSSGPYNEQFF. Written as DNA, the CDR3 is TGTGCCTGGAGTAGCGGACCCTACAATGAGCAGTTCTTC.

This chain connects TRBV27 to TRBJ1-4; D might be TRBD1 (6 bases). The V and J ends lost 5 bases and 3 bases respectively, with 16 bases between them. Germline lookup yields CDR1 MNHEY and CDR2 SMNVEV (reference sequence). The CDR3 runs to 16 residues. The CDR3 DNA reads TGTGCCAGCAGTCCTGACAGGCGGCGACCTAATGAAAAACTGTTTTTT. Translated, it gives CASSPDRRRPNEKLFF.

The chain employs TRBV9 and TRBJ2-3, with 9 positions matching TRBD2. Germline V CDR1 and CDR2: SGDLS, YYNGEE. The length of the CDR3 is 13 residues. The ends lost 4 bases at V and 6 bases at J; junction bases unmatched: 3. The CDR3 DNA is TGTGCCAGCAGCCTAGCGGGACTGGATACGCAGTATTTT. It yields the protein CASSLAGLDTQYF.